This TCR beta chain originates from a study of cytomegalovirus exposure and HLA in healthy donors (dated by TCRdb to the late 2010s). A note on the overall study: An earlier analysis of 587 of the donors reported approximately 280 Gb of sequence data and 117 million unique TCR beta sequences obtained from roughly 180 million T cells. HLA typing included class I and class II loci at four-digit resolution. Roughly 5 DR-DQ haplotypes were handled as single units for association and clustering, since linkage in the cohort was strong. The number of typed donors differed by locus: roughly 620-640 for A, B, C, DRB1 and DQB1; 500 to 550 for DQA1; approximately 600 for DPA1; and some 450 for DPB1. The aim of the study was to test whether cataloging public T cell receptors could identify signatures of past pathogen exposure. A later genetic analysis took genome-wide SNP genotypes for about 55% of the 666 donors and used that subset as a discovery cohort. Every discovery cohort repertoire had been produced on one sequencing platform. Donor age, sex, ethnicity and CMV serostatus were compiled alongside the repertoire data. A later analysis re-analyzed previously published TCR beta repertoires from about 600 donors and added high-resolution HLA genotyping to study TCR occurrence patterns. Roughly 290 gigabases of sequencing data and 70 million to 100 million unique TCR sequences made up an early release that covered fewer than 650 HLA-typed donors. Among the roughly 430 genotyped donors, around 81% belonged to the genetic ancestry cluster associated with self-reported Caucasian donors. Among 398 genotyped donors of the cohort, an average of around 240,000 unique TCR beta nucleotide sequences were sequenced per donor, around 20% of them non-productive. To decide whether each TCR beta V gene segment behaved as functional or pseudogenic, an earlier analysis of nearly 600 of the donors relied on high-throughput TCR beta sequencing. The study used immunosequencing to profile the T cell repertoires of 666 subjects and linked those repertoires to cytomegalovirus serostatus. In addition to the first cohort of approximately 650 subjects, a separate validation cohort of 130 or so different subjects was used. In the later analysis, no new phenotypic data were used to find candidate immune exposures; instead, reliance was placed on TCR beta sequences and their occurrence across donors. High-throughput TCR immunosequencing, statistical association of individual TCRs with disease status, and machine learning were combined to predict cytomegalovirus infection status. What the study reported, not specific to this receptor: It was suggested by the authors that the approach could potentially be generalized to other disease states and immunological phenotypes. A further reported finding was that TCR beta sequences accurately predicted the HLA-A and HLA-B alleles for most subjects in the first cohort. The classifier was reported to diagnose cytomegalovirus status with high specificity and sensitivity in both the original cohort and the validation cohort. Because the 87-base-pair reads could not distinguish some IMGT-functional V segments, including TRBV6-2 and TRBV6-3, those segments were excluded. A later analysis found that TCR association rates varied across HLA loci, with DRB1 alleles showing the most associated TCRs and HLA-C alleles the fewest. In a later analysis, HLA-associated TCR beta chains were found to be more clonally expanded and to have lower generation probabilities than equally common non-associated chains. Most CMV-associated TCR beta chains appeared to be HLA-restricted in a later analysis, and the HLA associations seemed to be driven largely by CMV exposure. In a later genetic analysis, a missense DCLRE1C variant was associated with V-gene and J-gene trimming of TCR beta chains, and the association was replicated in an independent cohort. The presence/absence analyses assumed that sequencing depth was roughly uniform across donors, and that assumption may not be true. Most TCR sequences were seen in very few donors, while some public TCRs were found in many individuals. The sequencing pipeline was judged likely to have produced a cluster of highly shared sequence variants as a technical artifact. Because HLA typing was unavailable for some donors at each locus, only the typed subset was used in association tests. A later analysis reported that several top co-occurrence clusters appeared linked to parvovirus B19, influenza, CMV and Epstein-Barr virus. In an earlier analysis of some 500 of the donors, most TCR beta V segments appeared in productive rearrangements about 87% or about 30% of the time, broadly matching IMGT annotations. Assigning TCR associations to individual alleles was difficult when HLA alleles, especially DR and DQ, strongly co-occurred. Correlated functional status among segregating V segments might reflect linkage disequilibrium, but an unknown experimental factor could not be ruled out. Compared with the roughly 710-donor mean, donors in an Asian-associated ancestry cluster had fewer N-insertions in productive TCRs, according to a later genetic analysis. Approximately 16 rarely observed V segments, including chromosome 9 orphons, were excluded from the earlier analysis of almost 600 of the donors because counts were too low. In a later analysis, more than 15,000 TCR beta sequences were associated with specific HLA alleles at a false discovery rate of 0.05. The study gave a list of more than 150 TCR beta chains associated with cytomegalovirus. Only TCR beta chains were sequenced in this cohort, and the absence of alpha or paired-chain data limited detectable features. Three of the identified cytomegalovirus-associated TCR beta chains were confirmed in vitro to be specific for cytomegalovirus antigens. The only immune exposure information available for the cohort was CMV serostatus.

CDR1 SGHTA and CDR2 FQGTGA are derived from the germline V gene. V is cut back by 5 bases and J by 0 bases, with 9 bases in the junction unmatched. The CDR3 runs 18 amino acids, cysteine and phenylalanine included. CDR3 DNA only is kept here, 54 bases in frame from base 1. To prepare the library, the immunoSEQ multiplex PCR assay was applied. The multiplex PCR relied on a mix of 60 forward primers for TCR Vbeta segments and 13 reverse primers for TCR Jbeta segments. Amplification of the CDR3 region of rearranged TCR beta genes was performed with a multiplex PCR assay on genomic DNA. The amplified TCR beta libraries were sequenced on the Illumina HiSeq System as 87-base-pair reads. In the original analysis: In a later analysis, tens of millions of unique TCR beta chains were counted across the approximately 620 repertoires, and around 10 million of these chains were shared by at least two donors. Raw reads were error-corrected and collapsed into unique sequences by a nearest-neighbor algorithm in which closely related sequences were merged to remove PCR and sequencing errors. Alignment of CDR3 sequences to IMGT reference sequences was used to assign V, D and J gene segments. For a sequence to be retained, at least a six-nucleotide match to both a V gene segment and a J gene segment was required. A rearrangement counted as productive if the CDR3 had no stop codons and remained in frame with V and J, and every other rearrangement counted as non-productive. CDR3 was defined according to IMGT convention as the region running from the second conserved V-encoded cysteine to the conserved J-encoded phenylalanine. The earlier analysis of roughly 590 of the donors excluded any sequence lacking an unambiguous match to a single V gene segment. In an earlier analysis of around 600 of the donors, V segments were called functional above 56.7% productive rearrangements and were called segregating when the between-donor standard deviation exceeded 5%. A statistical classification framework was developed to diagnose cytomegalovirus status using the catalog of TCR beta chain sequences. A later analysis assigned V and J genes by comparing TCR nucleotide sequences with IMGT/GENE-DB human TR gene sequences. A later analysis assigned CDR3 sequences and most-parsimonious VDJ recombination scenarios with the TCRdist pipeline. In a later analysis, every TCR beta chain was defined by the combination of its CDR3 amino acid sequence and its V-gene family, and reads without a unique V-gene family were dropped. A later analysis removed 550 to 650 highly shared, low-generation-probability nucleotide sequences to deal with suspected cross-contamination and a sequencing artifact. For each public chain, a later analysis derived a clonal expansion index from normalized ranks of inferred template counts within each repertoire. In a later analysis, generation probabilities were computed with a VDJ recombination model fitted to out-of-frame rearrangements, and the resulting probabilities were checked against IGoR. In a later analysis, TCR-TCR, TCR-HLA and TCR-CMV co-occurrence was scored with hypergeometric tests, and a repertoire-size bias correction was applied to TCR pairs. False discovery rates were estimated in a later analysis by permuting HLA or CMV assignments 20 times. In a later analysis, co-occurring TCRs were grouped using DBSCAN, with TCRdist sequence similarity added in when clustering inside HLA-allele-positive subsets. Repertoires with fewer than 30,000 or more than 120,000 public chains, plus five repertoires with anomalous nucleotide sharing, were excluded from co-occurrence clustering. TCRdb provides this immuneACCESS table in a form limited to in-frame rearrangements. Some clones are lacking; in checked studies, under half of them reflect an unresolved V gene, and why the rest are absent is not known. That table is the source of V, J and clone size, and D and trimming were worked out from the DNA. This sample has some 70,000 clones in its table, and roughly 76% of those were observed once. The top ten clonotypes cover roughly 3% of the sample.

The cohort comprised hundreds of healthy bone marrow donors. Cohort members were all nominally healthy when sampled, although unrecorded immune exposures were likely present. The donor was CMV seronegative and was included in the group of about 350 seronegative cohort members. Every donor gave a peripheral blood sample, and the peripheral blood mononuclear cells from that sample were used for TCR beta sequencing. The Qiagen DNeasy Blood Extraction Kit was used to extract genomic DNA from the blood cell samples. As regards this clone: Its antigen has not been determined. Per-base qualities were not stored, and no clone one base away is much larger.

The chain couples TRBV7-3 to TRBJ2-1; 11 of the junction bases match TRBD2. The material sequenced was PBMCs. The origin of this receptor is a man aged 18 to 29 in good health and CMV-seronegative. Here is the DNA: TGTGCCAGCAGCCCTAGACTAGCGGGGTTTAGCTCCTACAATGAGCAGTTCTTC. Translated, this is CASSPRLAGFSSYNEQFF.